These 7 T cell receptor beta chains were all obtained from the same sample, sequenced in a study of early T cells in non-severe SARS-CoV-2 infection. TCRdb re-derived calls from the 5' RACE reads in MiXCR, one entry per CDR3 protein. The data show 53,000 or so distinct CDR3 sequences, with more than 6.5% seen just once and 5% to 6.5% held by the top ten. Input material: whole blood. These receptors were taken from an adult who was a healthcare worker with PCR-confirmed SARS-CoV-2 infection or an uninfected control (not recorded which).

This clonotype was seen only a few times. This chain connects TRBV28 to TRBJ1-2; a possible D gene is TRBD1 (5 bases). The V gene's germline CDR1 is MDHEN and CDR2 SYDVKM. The CDR3 loop spans 15 amino acids. V dropped 7 bases and J dropped 4 bases, with 19 bases sitting between them. CDR3 sequence reads: CASTYGLGVSYGYTF. Written as DNA, the CDR3 is TGTGCCAGCACCTATGGGTTGGGGGTCTCCTATGGCTACACCTTC.

In this sample, this clonotype turned up a few times. This sequence joins TRBV27 and TRBJ1-2; 9 positions agree with TRBD1. After removal of 0 bases from V and 8 bases from J, the junction contained 10 bases not matched to a gene. CDR3 length: 16 residues. Germline V gives CDR1 MNHEY, CDR2 SMNVEV (reference sequence). The CDR3 nucleotides read TGTGCCAGCAGTTTATCCGGGACAGGGAGAGTTTACGGCTACACCTTC. It yields the protein CASSLSGTGRVYGYTF.

This clonotype showed up many times. The rearrangement joins TRBV29-1 to TRBJ1-4; D gene ambiguous. Per germline, CDR1 SQVTM and CDR2 ANQGSEA. The CDR3 sequence is 11 residues long. V was pared by 1 base and J by 8 bases, with 5 bases between. CDR3 DNA: TGCAGCGTTGAAGTGTGGGAAAAACTGTTTTTT. Residues: CSVEVWEKLFF.

Here the CDR3 DNA reads TGTGCCAGCAGTTACTCGCAGGTTTTGACAGATACGCAGTATTTT. Translated: CASSYSQVLTDTQYF. The chain is built from TRBV6-2 or TRBV6-3 and TRBJ2-3; D remains ambiguous. This CDR3 contains 15 residues. V shed 0 bases and J shed 3 bases, with 10 bases lying between them. CDR1 and CDR2 (germline): MNHEY, SVGEGT.

This clonotype was counted at least ten times. The gene calls are TRBV4-3 and TRBJ1-3, with 8 bases aligning to TRBD1. The CDR3 runs 17 residues. Germline lookup yields CDR1 LGHNA and CDR2 YSLEER. V dropped 0 bases and J dropped 0; count of bases not matched to a gene: 4. The CDR3 DNA reads as TGCGCCAGCAGCCAAGATCCAGGGACAGGCTCTGGAAACACCATATATTTT. The encoded protein is CASSQDPGTGSGNTIYF.

V and J are TRBV7-2 and TRBJ2-7, with 8 bases fitting TRBD2. The J segment lost 3 bases and the V segment lost 5 bases, leaving 12 bases of the junction unmatched. Germline-derived CDR1 and CDR2 are SGHTA and FQGNSA. The CDR3 is made up of 16 amino acids. The CDR3 bases are TGTGCCAGCAGCCAAAACCCGGGACTAGACTTCTACGAGCAGTACTTC. It specifies CASSQNPGLDFYEQYF.

In this sample, this clonotype turned up a few times. The V gene is TRBV5-8, the J gene TRBJ2-7; D is unresolved. The germline V and J ends were trimmed by 5 bases and 0 bases, with 6 bases remaining between them. CDR1 SGHTS and CDR2 YDEGEE come from the germline V gene. This CDR3 spans 12 amino acids. The CDR3 here is CASRPSSYEQYF. CDR3 DNA sequence: TGTGCCAGCAGACCTAGCTCCTACGAGCAGTACTTC.